One sample yielded the 4 T cell receptor beta chains listed below, sequenced in a study of blood T cells in healthy people across ages. Primed by a sample-barcoded 5' primer and a J-beta primer mix, a second PCR proceeded for roughly 7 to 11 cycles. TCRdb redid the calling of the 5' RACE reads with MiXCR, one entry per CDR3 protein. The sample carries about 1.5 million distinct CDR3 sequences, about 40% recorded once. Sequenced input: blood. Receptors originate from a woman aged 18-29 years in good health.

This rearrangement joins TRBV3-1 to TRBJ2-1, with 7 bases matching TRBD2. This CDR3 has 16 residues. Germline values: CDR1 LGHDT, CDR2 YNNKEL (reference sequence). V was pared by 0 bases and J by 0 bases, with 2 bases of the junction left unmatched. The CDR3: CASSQDGGGSYNEQFF. CDR3 coding DNA: TGTGCCAGCAGCCAAGATGGGGGGGGCTCCTACAATGAGCAGTTCTTC.

The gene calls are TRBV6-1 and TRBJ2-7; no clear D gene. Germline-derived CDR1 and CDR2 are MNHNS and SASEGT. V was cut by 9 bases and J by 2 bases, with 14 bases left in between. This CDR3 contains 13 residues. The CDR3 sequence is CASNGRPPYEQYF. The CDR3 DNA reads TGTGCCAGTAACGGCAGGCCCCCCTACGAGCAGTACTTC.

This clonotype was seen a single time. DNA of the CDR3: TGTGCCAGCAGCTTATCTGGGTTAGCCCGGGCTAAGTGGGAGCAGTACTTC. Translating it yields CASSLSGLARAKWEQYF. The chain employs TRBV11-2 and TRBJ2-7; D uncertain. CDR3 length equals 17 residues. The V gene lost 2 bases and the J gene lost 7 bases, with 24 bases spanning the gap. CDR1 is SGHAT, CDR2 FQNNGV, per germline.

This clonotype came up a few times. The chain joins TRBV18 to TRBJ2-1; possible D gene TRBD2, 6 bases. From germline, CDR1 is KGHSH and CDR2 LQKENI. The CDR3 contains 18 residues. Trimming removed 4 bases at V and 0 bases at J, with 19 bases between. CDR3 in amino acids: CASSRTPGERSSYNEQFF. The CDR3 DNA sequence: TGTGCCAGCTCACGCACACCGGGGGAGCGAAGCTCCTACAATGAGCAGTTCTTC.